This T cell receptor beta chain came from a study of radiotherapy plus CTLA-4 blockade in lung cancer (dated by TCRdb to 2016 to 2018). Some background on the complete study: Objective responses occurred in roughly 19% of enrolled patients, and 30% to 35% achieved disease control. The investigation overall reported the following: After treatment with radiotherapy and ipilimumab, TCR clones that came from tumors expanded in the peripheral blood. The strongest predictors of response were reported to be early dynamic shifts in blood T cell clones along with a rise in serum interferon-beta following radiation.

Library prep was done by the immunoSEQ multiplex PCR assay. Sourced from immuneACCESS, this table was stored by TCRdb with only in-frame sequences that have V and J called. A share of the clones is absent; for the studies checked, an unresolved V gene accounts for under half, and the remainder has no known explanation. The sample contains tens of thousands of clones, around nine tenths of them found a single time. In total, the top ten clones hold over 15% of the sample. The study tested focal radiation therapy combined with CTLA-4 blockade (ipilimumab) in patients with chemo-refractory metastatic non-small-cell lung cancer. The CDR3 measures 16 amino acids from cysteine to phenylalanine. The only DNA kept is the CDR3, 48 bases in frame from the first base. V and J are truncated by 0 bases and 0 bases respectively, leaving an intervening sequence of 10 bases. Reading the germline V gene gives CDR1 SGHTS and CDR2 YDEGEE.

As concerns this clone: It lacks a known antigen. One base away there is no much larger clone; base qualities are not given.

This TCR derives from a human donor with non-small cell lung cancer that progressed on radiotherapy plus ipilimumab. The sample in question was peripheral blood, obtained from a patient treated with radiotherapy plus ipilimumab. The sequence links TRBV5-8 to TRBJ1-5; confidence is insufficient to name the D gene. The CDR3 reads as follows: CASSLEKRYSNQPQHF. The DNA is TGTGCCAGCAGCTTGGAGAAGAGATATAGCAATCAGCCCCAGCATTTT.